Each of the 4 T cell receptor beta chains below was sequenced from the same sample in a study of blood T cell repertoires in COVID-19. Repertoires were generated with immunoSEQ multiplex PCR, while TCRdb's copy carries only in-frame clones and drops some. The top ten hold roughly 8.1% of the sample, which has 94,000 or so clones, around 90% seen once. The sample taken for sequencing was peripheral blood. These TCRs come from a woman aged 70-85 years with acute or convalescent COVID-19.

V gene TRBV5-1 combines with J gene TRBJ2-1; TRBD2 might be the D (5 bases). The CDR3 consists of 15 residues. The germline gives CDR1 SGHRS, CDR2 YFSETQ. The V and J ends lost 0 bases and 0 bases respectively, with 7 bases between them. The CDR3 here is CASSLGGRSYNEQFF. For the CDR3, the DNA is TGCGCCAGCAGCTTGGGCGGGCGCTCCTACAATGAGCAGTTCTTC.

A single count supports this clone. This rearrangement joins TRBV2 to TRBJ2-3; D remains unclear. The CDR3 extends over 14 amino acids. The germline V gene has CDR1 SNHLY and CDR2 FYNNEI. Trimming took off 2 bases at V and 1 base at J, with 7 bases between the two ends. The CDR3 spells CASSENVGTDTQYF. DNA of the CDR3: TGTGCCAGCAGTGAAAATGTAGGCACAGATACGCAGTATTTT.

This rearrangement joins TRBV6-1 to TRBJ2-1, with 8 bases fitting TRBD2. The V and J ends lost 3 bases and 8 bases, in that order; junction bases with no gene match: 12. Germline CDR1 MNHNS, CDR2 SASEGT. The CDR3 consists of 16 residues. CDR3 protein: CASSEVGGLVGDEQFF. CDR3 DNA sequence: TGTGCCAGCAGTGAGGTGGGGGGACTAGTTGGCGATGAGCAGTTCTTC.

V usage is TRBV19 and J usage is TRBJ1-1, with 7 bases that match TRBD1. From germline, CDR1 is LNHDA and CDR2 SQIVND (reference sequence). The CDR3 consists of 14 residues. J lost 6 bases, V lost 5 bases, and 9 bases had no gene match. The CDR3 spells CASSASPGGSEAFF. CDR3 sequence (DNA): TGTGCCAGTAGTGCCAGCCCAGGGGGTTCTGAAGCTTTCTTT.